The entry that follows covers one T cell receptor beta chain sequence. Its antigen is not yet known. Base qualities are not recorded, but no much larger clone differs from it by a single base. Measured from the cysteine to the phenylalanine, the CDR3 is 14 residues long. The kept DNA is CDR3 alone, 42 bases in frame from the first base. CDR1 and CDR2 are read off the germline V gene as ENHRY and SYGVKD. V is pruned by 6 bases and J by 1 base, leaving 3 bases of the junction without a gene match. For deep sequencing, each PBMC sample was run in six replicates, with libraries mostly built from about 0.45 ug of input genomic DNA. The immunoSEQ hsTCRbeta kit was used to prepare TCRbeta libraries according to the manufacturer's instructions. The completed libraries were mixed into a single pool at 3 nM, then sequenced with an Illumina NovaSeq 6000 S4 flow cell. From the authors' description of their analysis: The immunoSEQ Analyzer was used for raw data preprocessing and quality control. The analysis was limited to productive rearrangements, and each clonotype was defined by a unique CDR3 amino acid sequence. Repertoire clonality was estimated as the Gini-Simpson index, computed with the R package tcR. Gini indices were compared with Student's t test, and associations with tumor size change were assessed by Pearson correlation. TCRdb took over this immuneACCESS table, retaining in-frame rearrangements with V and J assigned. Such tables are incomplete; in checked studies, under half of the missing clones stem from an unresolved V gene, and the remainder is unexplained. V and J calls plus clone size are reproduced from that table; the DNA served to infer D and trimming. Across this sample there are fewer than 90,000 clones, with 84% seen only once. Over 3% of the sample lies in the top ten.

This record comes from a study of neoadjuvant anti-PD-1 for oral cavity cancer (dated by TCRdb to about 2021). Looking at the study overall: Before curative-intent surgical resection, most patients were given three to four biweekly doses of nivolumab at 3 mg/kg. Under RECIST 1.1, patients with complete response, partial response or stable disease were classed as responders, and patients with progression were classed as non-responders. A fourth nivolumab dose was given around day 43 to patients without progression, and definitive surgical resection was performed in those patients on days 50-56. The parent correlative cohort included some 13 patients, with an approximately 32% response rate.

The label giving this sample's time point can be read as: before neoadjuvant nivolumab. The patients had newly diagnosed stage II-IVA oral cavity squamous cell carcinoma and had not received any prior systemic or radiation treatment. Everyone in the cohort had locally advanced, HPV-negative oral cavity squamous cell carcinoma. No culture maintenance or expansion was done, as the peripheral blood mononuclear cells went straight to analysis. Samples were obtained from a longitudinal correlative study of a single-arm phase II trial of neoadjuvant nivolumab in oral cavity squamous cell carcinoma. Subject-matched pre- and post-treatment PBMCs and tumors from three responders and three non-responders underwent genomic DNA-based TCRbeta sequencing. Peripheral blood mononuclear cells were collected before nivolumab treatment and again after treatment, at the time of surgery. The Maxwell RSC DNA from Cells kit was used to extract genomic DNA from PBMCs.

General findings and caveats noted by the study authors: Higher pretreatment blood Treg/Th17 ratios correlated with both higher pretreatment blood TCRbeta clonality and lower post-treatment tumor TCRbeta clonality. Only a few patients per response group were included in the TCR analyses, and the authors called for validation in larger cohorts. After neoadjuvant nivolumab, T cell clonality (Gini index) in PBMCs was significantly higher in non-responders than in responders.

The clonotype originates from a person aged 40 to 85 with oral cavity squamous cell carcinoma. The rearranged segments are TRBV10-3 and TRBJ1-2; TRBD1 fits 9 bases in the junction. The sample was PBMCs, taken before nivolumab (anti-PD-1) treatment. The DNA sequence is given as TGTGCCATCAGGGGACAGGGTAATAACTATGGCTACACCTTC. Its translation reads: CAIRGQGNNYGYTF.